This T cell receptor (beta chain) stems from a study of T cell changes during pregnancy in multiple sclerosis. Germline CDR1 is MNHEY and CDR2 is SVGAGI. The CDR3 loop spans 15 amino acids. The V segment lost 6 bases and the J segment 2 bases; nucleotides outside the gene matches: 4. Only in-frame clones appear in the TCRdb table, and some are missing; sequencing was by immunoSEQ multiplex PCR. The repertoire includes roughly 35,000 clones, 90% of them detected once, and roughly 10% sits in the top ten. The sequence came from a female donor with multiple sclerosis, enrolled in a pregnancy study. The chain carries TRBV6-5 and TRBJ2-1; TRBD2 matches at 10 bases. This sample comprised CD8+ T cells from peripheral blood mononuclear cells, obtained before pregnancy. The CDR3 region has the DNA TGTGCCAGCAGCCGGACTAGCGGTGCCTACAATGAGCAGTTCTTC. Encoded protein: CASSRTSGAYNEQFF.